The text below deals with one T cell receptor (beta chain). The CDR3 covers 18 residues. From germline, CDR1 is SGHNT and CDR2 YENEEA. V trimming: 3 bases; J trimming: 4 bases; junction bases outside the gene matches: 15. Sequencing was performed with immunoSEQ multiplex PCR; in TCRdb, only in-frame clones are kept and a portion is missing. This sample has about 82,000 clones, with roughly three quarters found just once. The sample comes from a study of blood T cell repertoires in COVID-19. Study at large: The cDNA or gDNA used as material had been derived from T cells, B-cell-depleted T cells, or PBMCs.

The genes are TRBV11-3 and TRBJ2-5, with 9 bases identical to TRBD2. This clonotype was obtained from a man in his 60s with COVID-19, enrolled during active disease. The sample consisted of peripheral blood. CDR3 protein: CASSLVGSGSPKGETQYF. The CDR3 nucleotides are TGTGCCAGCAGCTTGGTTGGTAGCGGGAGTCCTAAGGGAGAGACCCAGTACTTC.